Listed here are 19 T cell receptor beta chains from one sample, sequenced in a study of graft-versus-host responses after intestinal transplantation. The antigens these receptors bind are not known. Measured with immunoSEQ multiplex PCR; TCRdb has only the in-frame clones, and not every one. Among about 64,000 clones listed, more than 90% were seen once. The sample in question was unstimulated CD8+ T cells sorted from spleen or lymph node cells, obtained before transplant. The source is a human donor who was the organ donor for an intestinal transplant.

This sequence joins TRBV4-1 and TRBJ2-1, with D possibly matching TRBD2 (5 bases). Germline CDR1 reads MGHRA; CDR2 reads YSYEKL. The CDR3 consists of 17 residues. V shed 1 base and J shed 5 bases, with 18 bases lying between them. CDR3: CASSQGVWGVSDNEQFF. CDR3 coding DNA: TGCGCCAGCAGCCAAGGGGTGTGGGGAGTTTCTGACAATGAGCAGTTCTTC.

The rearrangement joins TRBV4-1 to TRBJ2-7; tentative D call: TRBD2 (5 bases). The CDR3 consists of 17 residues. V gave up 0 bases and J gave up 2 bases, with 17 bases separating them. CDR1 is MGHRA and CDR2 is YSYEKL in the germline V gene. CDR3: CASSQETGASGAYEQYF. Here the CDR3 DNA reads TGCGCCAGCAGCCAAGAGACCGGAGCGAGCGGTGCCTACGAGCAGTACTTC.

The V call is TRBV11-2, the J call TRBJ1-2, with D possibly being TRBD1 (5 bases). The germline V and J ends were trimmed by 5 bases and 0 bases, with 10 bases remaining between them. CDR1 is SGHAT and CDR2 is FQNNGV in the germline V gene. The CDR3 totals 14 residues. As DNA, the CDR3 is TGTGCCAGCAGCCGACAGATCGCTAACTATGGCTACACCTTC. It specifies CASSRQIANYGYTF.

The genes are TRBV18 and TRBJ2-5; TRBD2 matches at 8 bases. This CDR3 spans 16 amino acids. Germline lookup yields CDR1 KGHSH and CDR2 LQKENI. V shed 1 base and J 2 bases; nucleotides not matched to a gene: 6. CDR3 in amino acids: CASSPQLAGIQETQYF. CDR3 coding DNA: TGTGCCAGCTCACCACAATTAGCGGGGATACAAGAGACCCAGTACTTC.

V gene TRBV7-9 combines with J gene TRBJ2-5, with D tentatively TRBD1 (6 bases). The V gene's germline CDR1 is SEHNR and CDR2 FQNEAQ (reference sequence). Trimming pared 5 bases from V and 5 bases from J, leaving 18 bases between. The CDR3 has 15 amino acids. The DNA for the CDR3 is TGTGCCAGCAGCCCCCCACAGGGTGGACGGGAGACCCAGTACTTC. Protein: CASSPPQGGRETQYF.

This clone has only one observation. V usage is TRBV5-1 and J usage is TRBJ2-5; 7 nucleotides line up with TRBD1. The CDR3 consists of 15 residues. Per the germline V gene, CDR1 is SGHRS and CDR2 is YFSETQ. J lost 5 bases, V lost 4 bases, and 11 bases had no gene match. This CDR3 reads CASSLLHRGWETQYF. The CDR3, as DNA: TGCGCCAGCAGCCTGCTGCACAGGGGTTGGGAGACCCAGTACTTC.

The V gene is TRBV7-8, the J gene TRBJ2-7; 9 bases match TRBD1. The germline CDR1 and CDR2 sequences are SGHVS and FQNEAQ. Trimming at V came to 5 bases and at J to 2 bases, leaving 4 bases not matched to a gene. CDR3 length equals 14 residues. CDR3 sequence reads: CASSHRDRAYEQYF. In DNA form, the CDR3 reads TGTGCCAGCAGCCACCGGGACAGGGCCTACGAGCAGTACTTC.

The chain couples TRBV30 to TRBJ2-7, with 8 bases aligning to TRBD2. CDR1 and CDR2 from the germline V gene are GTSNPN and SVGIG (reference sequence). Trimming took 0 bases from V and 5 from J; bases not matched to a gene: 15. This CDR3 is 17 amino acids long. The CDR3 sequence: CAWSVLSGGGSFDEQYF. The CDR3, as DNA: TGTGCCTGGAGTGTACTTTCGGGGGGGGGATCTTTCGACGAGCAGTACTTC. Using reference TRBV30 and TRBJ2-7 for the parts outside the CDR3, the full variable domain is SQTIHQWPATLVQPVGSPLSLECTVEGTSNPNLYWYRQAAGRGLQLLFYSVGIGQISSEVPQNLSASRPQDRQFILSSKKLLLSDSGFYLCAWSVLSGGGSFDEQYFGPGTRLTVT.

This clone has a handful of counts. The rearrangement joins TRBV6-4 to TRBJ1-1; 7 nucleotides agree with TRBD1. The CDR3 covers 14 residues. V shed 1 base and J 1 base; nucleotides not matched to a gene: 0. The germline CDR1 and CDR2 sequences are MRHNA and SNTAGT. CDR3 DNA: TGTGCCAGCAGTGACTGGACAGGGAACACTGAAGCTTTCTTT. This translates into CASSDWTGNTEAFF.

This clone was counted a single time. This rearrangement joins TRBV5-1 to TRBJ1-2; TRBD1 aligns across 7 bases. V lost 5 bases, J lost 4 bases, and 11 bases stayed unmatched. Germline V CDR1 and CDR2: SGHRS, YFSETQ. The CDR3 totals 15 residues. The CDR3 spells CASSETGTDIYGYTF. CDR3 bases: TGCGCCAGCAGTGAGACCGGGACAGACATCTATGGCTACACCTTC. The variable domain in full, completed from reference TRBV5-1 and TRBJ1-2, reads KAGVTQTPRYLIKTRGQQVTLSCSPISGHRSVSWYQQTPGQGLQFLFEYFSETQRNKGNFPGRFSGRQFSNSRSEMNVSTLELGDSALYLCASSETGTDIYGYTFGSGTRLTVV.

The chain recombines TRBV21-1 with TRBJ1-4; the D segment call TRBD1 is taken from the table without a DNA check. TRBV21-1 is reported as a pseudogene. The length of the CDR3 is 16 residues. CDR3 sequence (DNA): TGTTCCCATGGGACAGTCTCCCTTGCAACTAATGAAAAACTGTTTTTT. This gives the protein CSHGTVSLATNEKLFF.

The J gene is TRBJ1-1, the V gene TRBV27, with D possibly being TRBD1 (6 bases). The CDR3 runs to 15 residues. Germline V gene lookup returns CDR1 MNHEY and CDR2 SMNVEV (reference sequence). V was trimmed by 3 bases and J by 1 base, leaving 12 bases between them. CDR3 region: CASSFTGTTNTEAFF. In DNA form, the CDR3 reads TGTGCCAGCAGTTTTACCGGGACAACGAACACTGAAGCTTTCTTT.

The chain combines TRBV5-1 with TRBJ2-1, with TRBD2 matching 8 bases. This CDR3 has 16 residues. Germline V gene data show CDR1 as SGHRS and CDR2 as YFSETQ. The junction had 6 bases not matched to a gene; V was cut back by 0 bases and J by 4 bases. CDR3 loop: CASSLAGGPGYNEQFF. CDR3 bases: TGCGCCAGCAGCTTGGCGGGAGGGCCAGGTTACAATGAGCAGTTCTTC.

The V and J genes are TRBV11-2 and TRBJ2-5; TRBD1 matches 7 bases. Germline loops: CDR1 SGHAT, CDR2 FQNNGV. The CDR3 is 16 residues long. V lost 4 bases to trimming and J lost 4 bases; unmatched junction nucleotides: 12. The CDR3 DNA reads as TGTGCCAGCAGCTCAGAACAGGGGAATGAGAGAGAGACCCAGTACTTC. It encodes CASSSEQGNERETQYF.

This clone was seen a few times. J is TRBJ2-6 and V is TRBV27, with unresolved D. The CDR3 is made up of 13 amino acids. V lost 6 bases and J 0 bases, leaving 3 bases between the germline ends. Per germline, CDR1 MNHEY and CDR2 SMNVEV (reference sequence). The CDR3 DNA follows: TGTGCCAGCAGCCTCTCTGGGGCCAACGTCCTGACTTTC. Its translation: CASSLSGANVLTF.

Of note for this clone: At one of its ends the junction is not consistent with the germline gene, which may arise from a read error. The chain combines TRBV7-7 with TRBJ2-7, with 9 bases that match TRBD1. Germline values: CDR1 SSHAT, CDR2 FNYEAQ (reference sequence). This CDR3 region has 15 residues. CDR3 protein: CASSLAQGASYEQYF. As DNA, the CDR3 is TGTGCTAGCAGCTTAGCACAGGGGGCCTCCTACGAGCAGTACTTC.

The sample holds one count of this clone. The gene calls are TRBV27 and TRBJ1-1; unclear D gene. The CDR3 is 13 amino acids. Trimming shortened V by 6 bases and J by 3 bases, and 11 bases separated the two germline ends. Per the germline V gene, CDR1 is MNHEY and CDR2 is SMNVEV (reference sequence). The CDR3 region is CASSPGVYTEAFF. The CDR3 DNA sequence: TGTGCCAGCAGCCCCGGGGTGTACACTGAAGCTTTCTTT.

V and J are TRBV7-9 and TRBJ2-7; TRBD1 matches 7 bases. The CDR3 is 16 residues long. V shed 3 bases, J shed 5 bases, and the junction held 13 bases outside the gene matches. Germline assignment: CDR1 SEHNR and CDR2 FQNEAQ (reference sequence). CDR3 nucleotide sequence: TGTGCCAGCAGCTTCCCGTCCGGGACAGTTCCTAACGAGCAGTACTTC. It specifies CASSFPSGTVPNEQYF.

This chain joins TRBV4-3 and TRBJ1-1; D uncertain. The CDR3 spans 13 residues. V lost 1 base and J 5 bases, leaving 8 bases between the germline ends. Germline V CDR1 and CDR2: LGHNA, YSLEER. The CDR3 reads CASSQGFRTEAFF. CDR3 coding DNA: TGCGCCAGCAGCCAAGGGTTCCGGACTGAAGCTTTCTTT.